These 25 T cell receptor beta chains were all obtained from the same sample, sequenced in a study of shared clonotypes between healthy human individuals. Profiling relied on immunoSEQ multiplex PCR, and the TCRdb table lists in-frame clones only, not all of them. The repertoire includes about 1.5 million clones, 95% to 99% of them detected once, and about 0.45% sits in the top ten. The sample taken for sequencing was naive CD4+ T cells sorted from blood. Indicated subset: CD45RA+ positively selected. These receptor sequences come from a man aged 30-40 years in good health.

V is TRBV18 and J is TRBJ1-1; TRBD1 aligns across 9 bases. This CDR3 has 17 amino acids. V was clipped by 4 bases and J by 5 bases; unmatched bases: 14. The germline V gene has CDR1 KGHSH and CDR2 LQKENI. The CDR3 DNA follows: TGTGCCAGCTCACAGCTGAGACAGGGGGAAGACATAACTGAAGCTTTCTTT. The encoded protein is CASSQLRQGEDITEAFF.

The J gene is TRBJ2-5, the V gene TRBV7-2; TRBD1 might be the D (5 bases). This CDR3 comprises 14 residues. Germline lookup yields CDR1 SGHTA and CDR2 FQGNSA. V lost 1 base, J lost 2 bases, and 8 bases lay in between. The CDR3 here is CASSLDRLQETQYF. Written as DNA, the CDR3 is TGTGCCAGCAGCTTAGACAGGCTTCAAGAGACCCAGTACTTC.

The rearrangement joins TRBV6-5 to TRBJ1-1, with a tentative D call TRBD1 (5 bases). Germline V lookup: CDR1 MNHEY, CDR2 SVGAGI. The ends were cut back, 2 bases at V and 5 bases at J, with 9 bases in the middle. CDR3 length equals 13 residues. The CDR3 DNA reads as TGTGCCAGCAGTTACGGGGGGTATACTGAAGCTTTCTTT. This translates into CASSYGGYTEAFF.

The chain links TRBV7-2 to TRBJ2-3; D may correspond to TRBD1 or TRBD2 (5 bases each). The length of the CDR3 is 13 residues. The V end was cut by 5 bases, the J end by 3 bases, with 9 bases between. Germline CDR1 SGHTA, CDR2 FQGNSA. CDR3 bases: TGTGCCAGCAGCCCAGAGGGGACAGATACGCAGTATTTT. The encoded protein is CASSPEGTDTQYF.

On this clone: Other DNA sequences of this sample code for an identical CDR3. V and J are TRBV5-1 and TRBJ2-5; possibly TRBD1 or TRBD2 for D (5 bases each). V was trimmed by 0 bases and J by 1 base, leaving 7 bases between them. The CDR3 loop spans 14 amino acids. The germline V gene has CDR1 SGHRS and CDR2 YFSETQ. This chain's CDR3 is CASSLAGPQETQYF. As DNA, the CDR3 is TGCGCCAGCAGCTTGGCGGGGCCCCAAGAGACCCAGTACTTC.

To note about this clone: The sample contains more than one DNA sequence encoding this CDR3. The chain is built from TRBV7-9 and TRBJ1-1; possibly TRBD1 for D (5 bases). V was shortened by 4 bases and J by 5 bases, with 8 bases between the two germline ends. CDR1 is SEHNR, CDR2 FQNEAQ, per germline (reference sequence). CDR3 size: 12 residues. CDR3 DNA sequence: TGTGCCAGCAGCTCCAGGGTGACTGAAGCTTTCTTT. Translated, it gives CASSSRVTEAFF.

This chain links TRBV28 with TRBJ2-7, with D possibly being TRBD1 or TRBD2 (6 bases each). V gave up 4 bases and J gave up 2 bases, with 12 bases separating them. Germline-derived CDR1 and CDR2 are MDHEN and SYDVKM. There are 14 residues in the CDR3. The CDR3 nucleotides are TGTGCCAGCAGTTGGCCGGGGGCGACCTACGAGCAGTACTTC. It translates to CASSWPGATYEQYF.

The J gene is TRBJ1-2, the V gene TRBV18; D not certain. The germline gives CDR1 KGHSH, CDR2 LQKENI. This CDR3 contains 16 residues. Between the trimmed V and J ends, which lost 6 bases and 5 bases, there was a span of 22 bases. CDR3 region: CASSREENGRAYGYTF. CDR3 coding DNA: TGTGCCAGCTCCCGCGAGGAGAATGGACGGGCTTATGGCTACACCTTC.

Concerning this clone itself: The same CDR3 can be traced to other DNA sequences in this sample. The CDR3 coding sequence is TGCGCCAGCAGCTTGATTGCGGGCTCCTACGAGCAGTACTTC. As protein: CASSLIAGSYEQYF. The V gene is TRBV5-1, the J gene TRBJ2-7; D may be TRBD2 (5 bases). With 1 base removed from V and 0 bases from J, the gap between germline ends came to 8 bases. This CDR3 has 14 residues. The germline V gene encodes CDR1 SGHRS and CDR2 YFSETQ.

This clone is a singleton in its sample. This rearrangement joins TRBV6-5 to TRBJ2-3, with D uncertain. The CDR3 has 14 amino acids. V was clipped by 0 bases and J by 7 bases, with 11 bases between them. In germline, CDR1 is MNHEY, CDR2 SVGAGI. CDR3 sequence reads: CASSYSLNRNTQYF. The CDR3 bases are TGTGCCAGCAGTTACTCTCTAAACCGGAATACGCAGTATTTT.

This chain connects TRBV9 to TRBJ2-3, with TRBD2 identical over 14 bases. Germline CDR1 and CDR2: SGDLS and YYNGEE. The CDR3 extends over 16 amino acids. The ends lost 2 bases at V and 5 bases at J; junction bases unmatched: 4. CDR3 loop: CASSVKTSGRVDTQYF. The CDR3 coding sequence is TGTGCCAGCAGCGTCAAGACTAGCGGGAGGGTAGATACGCAGTATTTT. Using reference TRBV9 and TRBJ2-3 for the parts outside the CDR3, the full variable domain is DSGVTQTPKHLITATGQRVTLRCSPRSGDLSVYWYQQSLDQGLQFLIQYYNGEERAKGNILERFSAQQFPDLHSELNLSSLELGDSALYFCASSVKTSGRVDTQYFGPGTRLTVL.

The rearrangement joins TRBV10-1 to TRBJ1-4, with D hard to call. This CDR3 contains 15 residues. V lost 1 base to trimming and J lost 6 bases, with 12 bases between them. Germline V gives CDR1 WNHNN, CDR2 SYGVQD (reference sequence). The CDR3 sequence is CASSEYVKPDEKLFF. CDR3 DNA sequence: TGCGCCAGCAGTGAGTATGTGAAACCGGATGAAAAACTGTTTTTT.

J is TRBJ2-3 and V is TRBV2; TRBD2 matches 8 bases. CDR1 and CDR2 (germline): SNHLY, FYNNEI. This CDR3 has 14 residues. After removal of 6 bases from V and 2 bases from J, the junction contained 4 bases not matched to a gene. CDR3 residues: CASSLAGDTDTQYF. The CDR3 nucleotides read TGTGCCAGCAGCCTAGCGGGCGACACAGATACGCAGTATTTT.

The rearrangement links TRBV6-5 to TRBJ2-1, with TRBD2 matching 11 bases. The CDR3 sequence is 15 residues long. V shed 6 bases, J shed 6 bases, and the junction held 7 bases outside the gene matches. Germline-derived CDR1 and CDR2 are MNHEY and SVGAGI. The CDR3 bases are TGTGCCAGCAGCCAACTAGCGGGAGTCATCAATGAGCAGTTCTTC. This sequence encodes CASSQLAGVINEQFF.

This chain connects TRBV9 to TRBJ2-1; 7 nucleotides agree with TRBD1. The CDR3 has 16 amino acids. The germline gives CDR1 SGDLS, CDR2 YYNGEE. V trimming: 0 bases; J trimming: 9 bases; junction bases outside the gene matches: 12. The CDR3 nucleotides are TGTGCCAGCAGCGTAGCCCGCCGGACAGGTTTTACTGAGCAGTTCTTC. This encodes CASSVARRTGFTEQFF.

The chain carries TRBV7-2 and TRBJ2-1, with 7 bases matching TRBD1. Germline CDR1 and CDR2: SGHTA and FQGNSA. The CDR3 runs to 17 residues. Trimming took 0 bases from V and 0 from J; bases not matched to a gene: 5. This CDR3 is CASSLALTGSSYNEQFF. As DNA, the CDR3 is TGTGCCAGCAGCTTAGCACTGACAGGGAGCTCCTACAATGAGCAGTTCTTC. The whole variable domain, remainder taken from reference TRBV7-2 and TRBJ2-1, is GAGVSQSPSNKVTEKGKDVELRCDPISGHTALYWYRQSLGQGLEFLIYFQGNSAPDKSGLPSDRFSAERTGGSVSTLTIQRTQQEDSAVYLCASSLALTGSSYNEQFFGPGTRLTVL.

This clone was seen once. The rearrangement uses TRBV7-9 and TRBJ2-5, with 7 bases lining up with TRBD1. J was trimmed by 4 bases and V by 5 bases; bases with no gene match: 7. The germline CDR1 and CDR2 sequences are SEHNR and FQNEAQ (reference sequence). The CDR3 runs 14 residues. For the CDR3, the DNA is TGTGCCAGCAGCGACACGGACAGGAGAGAGACCCAGTACTTC. This translates into CASSDTDRRETQYF.

V is TRBV11-2 and J is TRBJ2-1, with D perhaps matching TRBD1 or TRBD2 (5 bases each). The germline V gene has CDR1 SGHAT and CDR2 FQNNGV. The CDR3 loop spans 15 amino acids. Trimming took 0 bases from V and 10 from J, leaving 16 bases between them. In DNA form, the CDR3 reads TGTGCCAGCAGCTTAGATCCCTCCCGACGGGACGAGCAGTTCTTC. The encoded protein is CASSLDPSRRDEQFF.

The chain uses TRBV9 and TRBJ2-1, with a possible D match to TRBD2 (5 bases). CDR3 length: 16 amino acids. Trimming took 0 bases from V and 4 from J, leaving 14 bases between them. Per the germline V gene, CDR1 is SGDLS and CDR2 is YYNGEE. CDR3 coding DNA: TGTGCCAGCAGCGTAGGTATTGGAGAGGGATACAATGAGCAGTTCTTC. This codes for CASSVGIGEGYNEQFF.

The chain uses TRBV11-2 and TRBJ2-1, with a weak D call TRBD1 (5 bases). The CDR3 spans 16 residues. Trimming took 3 bases from V and 0 from J, leaving 12 bases between them. CDR1 SGHAT and CDR2 FQNNGV come from the germline V gene. The CDR3 DNA reads TGTGCCAGCAGCTTCCCCGGTAGGGGCTCCTACAATGAGCAGTTCTTC. Translating it yields CASSFPGRGSYNEQFF.

V usage is TRBV6-5 and J usage is TRBJ2-5; possibly TRBD1 for D (6 bases). CDR3 length equals 14 residues. V was cut by 5 bases and J by 0 bases, with 10 bases left in between. Germline V CDR1 and CDR2: MNHEY, SVGAGI. The CDR3 DNA reads as TGTGCCAGCAGTGGCACAGGGCACCAAGAGACCCAGTACTTC. It translates to CASSGTGHQETQYF.

The rearrangement uses TRBV6-6 and TRBJ1-2; D is uncertain. V was trimmed by 2 bases and J by 2 bases, leaving 3 bases between them. The CDR3 covers 12 residues. Germline V CDR1 and CDR2: MNHNY, SVGAGI (reference sequence). The chain's CDR3 is CASSYLNYGYTF. The DNA for the CDR3 is TGTGCCAGCAGTTACCTGAACTATGGCTACACCTTC.

The chain uses TRBV6-1 and TRBJ2-7, with D possibly being TRBD2 (5 bases). V shed 8 bases and J shed 0 bases, with 17 bases lying between them. The CDR3 sequence is 15 residues long. CDR1 and CDR2 from the germline V gene are MNHNS and SASEGT. DNA for the CDR3: TGTGCCAGCGGATCCTTTAGCGAGAGCTCCTACGAGCAGTACTTC. Amino acid sequence: CASGSFSESSYEQYF.

The chain uses TRBV5-8 and TRBJ2-6; the D gene is possibly TRBD1 (6 bases). CDR3 length: 17 residues. The V gene lost 3 bases and the J gene lost 0 bases, with 13 bases spanning the gap. Germline V gene data show CDR1 as SGHTS and CDR2 as YDEGEE. CDR3 protein: CASSSGQRYSGANVLTF. DNA of the CDR3: TGTGCCAGCAGCTCCGGACAGAGATACTCTGGGGCCAACGTCCTGACTTTC.

V is TRBV18 and J is TRBJ2-3, with TRBD2 matching 8 bases. The CDR3 loop spans 16 amino acids. Losses at the gene ends were 8 bases for V and 3 bases for J; bases not matched to a gene: 13. CDR1 KGHSH and CDR2 LQKENI come from the germline V gene. The CDR3 here is CASLDGVAGLTDTQYF. CDR3 sequence (DNA): TGTGCCAGCCTGGACGGGGTAGCGGGACTAACAGATACGCAGTATTTT.